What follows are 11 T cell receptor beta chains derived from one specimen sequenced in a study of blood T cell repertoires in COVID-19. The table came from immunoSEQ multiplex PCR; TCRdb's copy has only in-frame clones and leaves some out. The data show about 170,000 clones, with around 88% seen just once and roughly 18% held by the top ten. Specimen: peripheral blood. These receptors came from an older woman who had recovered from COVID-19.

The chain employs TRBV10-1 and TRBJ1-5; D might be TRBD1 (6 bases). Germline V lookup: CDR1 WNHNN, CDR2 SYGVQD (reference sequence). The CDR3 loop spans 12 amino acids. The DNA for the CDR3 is TGCGCATCAGGGGCCCTGAATCAGCCCCAGCATTTT. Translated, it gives CASGALNQPQHF.

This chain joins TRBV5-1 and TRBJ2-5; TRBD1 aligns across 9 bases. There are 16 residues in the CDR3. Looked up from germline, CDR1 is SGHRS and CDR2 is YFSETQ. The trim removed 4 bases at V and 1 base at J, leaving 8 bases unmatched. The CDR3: CASSRGQGWAQETQYF. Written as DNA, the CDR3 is TGCGCCAGCAGCAGAGGACAGGGGTGGGCCCAAGAGACCCAGTACTTC.

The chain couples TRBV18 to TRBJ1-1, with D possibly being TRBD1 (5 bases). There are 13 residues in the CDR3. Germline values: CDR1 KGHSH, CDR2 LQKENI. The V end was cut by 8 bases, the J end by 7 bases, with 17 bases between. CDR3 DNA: TGTGCCAGCGCCCCCGGGGGAAGGCTTGAAGCTTTCTTT. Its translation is CASAPGGRLEAFF.

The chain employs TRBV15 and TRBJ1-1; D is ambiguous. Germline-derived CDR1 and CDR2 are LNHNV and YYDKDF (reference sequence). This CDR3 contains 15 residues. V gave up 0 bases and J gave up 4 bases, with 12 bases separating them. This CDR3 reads CATSRDWQRITEAFF. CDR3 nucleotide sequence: TGTGCCACCAGCAGAGATTGGCAGCGGATCACTGAAGCTTTCTTT.

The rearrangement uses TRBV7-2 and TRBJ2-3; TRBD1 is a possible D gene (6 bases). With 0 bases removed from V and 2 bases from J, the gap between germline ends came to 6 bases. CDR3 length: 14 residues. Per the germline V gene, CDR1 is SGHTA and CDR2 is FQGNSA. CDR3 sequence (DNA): TGTGCCAGCAGCTTAGCGGGGGCCACAGATACGCAGTATTTT. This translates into CASSLAGATDTQYF.

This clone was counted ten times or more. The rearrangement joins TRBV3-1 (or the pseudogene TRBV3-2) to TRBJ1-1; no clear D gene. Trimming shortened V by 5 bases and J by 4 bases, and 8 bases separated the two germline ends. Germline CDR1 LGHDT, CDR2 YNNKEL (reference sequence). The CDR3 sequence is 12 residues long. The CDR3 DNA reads TGTGCCAGCAGCATACTAAGCACTGAAGCTTTCTTT. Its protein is CASSILSTEAFF.

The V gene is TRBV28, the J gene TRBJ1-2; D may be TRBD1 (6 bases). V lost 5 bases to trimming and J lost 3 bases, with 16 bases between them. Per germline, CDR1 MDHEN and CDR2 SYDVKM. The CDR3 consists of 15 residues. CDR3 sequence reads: CASSLTGGRHYGYTF. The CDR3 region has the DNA TGTGCCAGCAGTCTAACGGGGGGCCGACACTATGGCTACACCTTC.

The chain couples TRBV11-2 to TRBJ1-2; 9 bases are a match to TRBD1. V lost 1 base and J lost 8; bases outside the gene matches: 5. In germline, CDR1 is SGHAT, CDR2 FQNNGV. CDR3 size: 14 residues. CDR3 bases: TGTGCCAGCAGCTTAGGGGACAGGGTCTGGGGCTACACCTTC. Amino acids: CASSLGDRVWGYTF.

The CDR3 sequence: CASSIRTGGGNYGYTF. CDR3 sequence (DNA): TGTGCCAGCAGTATCAGGACAGGGGGCGGCAACTATGGCTACACCTTC. The V call is TRBV27, the J call TRBJ1-2; 11 nucleotides agree with TRBD1. V lost 5 bases and J lost 2; bases outside the gene matches: 7. Germline V gene lookup returns CDR1 MNHEY and CDR2 SMNVEV (reference sequence). This CDR3 is built from 16 residues.

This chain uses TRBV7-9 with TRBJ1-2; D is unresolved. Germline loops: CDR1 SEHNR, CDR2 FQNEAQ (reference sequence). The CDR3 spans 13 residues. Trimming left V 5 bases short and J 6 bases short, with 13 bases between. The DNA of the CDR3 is TGTGCCAGCAGCCCAGGACTGTGGGATGGCTACACCTTC. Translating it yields CASSPGLWDGYTF.

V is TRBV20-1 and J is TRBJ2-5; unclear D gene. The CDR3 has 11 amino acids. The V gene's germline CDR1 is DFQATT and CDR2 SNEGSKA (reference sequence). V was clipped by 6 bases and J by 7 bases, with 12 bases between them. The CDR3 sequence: CSAPLSGTQYF. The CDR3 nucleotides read TGCAGTGCCCCACTGTCAGGGACCCAGTACTTC.